This T cell receptor beta chain was retrieved from a study of blood T cell repertoires in COVID-19. Study-level information: Samples representing acute and convalescent COVID-19 were sourced from the United States, Italy and Spain. From T cells, B-cell-depleted T cells, or PBMCs came the material, which was cDNA or gDNA.

Authors' methods: Amplification with reference gene primers provided the estimates of nucleated cell counts. Some clones are missing from TCRdb's copy, which holds only in-frame ones; the method was immunoSEQ multiplex PCR. V, J and clone size reflect that table, while D and trimming were determined from the DNA. The table shows roughly 100,000 clones, with roughly 80% occurring only once. The CDR3 is 15 residues long. Germline lookup yields CDR1 MNHEY and CDR2 SMNVEV (reference sequence). Trimming removed 6 bases from V and 0 bases from J, with 9 bases in between. What was sequenced was peripheral blood. The source is a man in his fifties or sixties with active or convalescent COVID-19. The chain recombines TRBV27 with TRBJ2-6, with D possibly being TRBD2 (5 bases). CDR3 amino acids: CASSHGLSGANVLTF. DNA for the CDR3: TGTGCCAGCAGCCACGGACTCTCTGGGGCCAACGTCCTGACTTTC. The complete variable domain, with remaining parts taken from reference TRBV27 and TRBJ2-6, reads EAQVTQNPRYLITVTGKKLTVTCSQNMNHEYMSWYRQDPGLGLRQIYYSMNVEVTDKGDVPEGYKVSRKEKRNFPLILESPSPNQTSLYFCASSHGLSGANVLTFGAGSRLTVL.